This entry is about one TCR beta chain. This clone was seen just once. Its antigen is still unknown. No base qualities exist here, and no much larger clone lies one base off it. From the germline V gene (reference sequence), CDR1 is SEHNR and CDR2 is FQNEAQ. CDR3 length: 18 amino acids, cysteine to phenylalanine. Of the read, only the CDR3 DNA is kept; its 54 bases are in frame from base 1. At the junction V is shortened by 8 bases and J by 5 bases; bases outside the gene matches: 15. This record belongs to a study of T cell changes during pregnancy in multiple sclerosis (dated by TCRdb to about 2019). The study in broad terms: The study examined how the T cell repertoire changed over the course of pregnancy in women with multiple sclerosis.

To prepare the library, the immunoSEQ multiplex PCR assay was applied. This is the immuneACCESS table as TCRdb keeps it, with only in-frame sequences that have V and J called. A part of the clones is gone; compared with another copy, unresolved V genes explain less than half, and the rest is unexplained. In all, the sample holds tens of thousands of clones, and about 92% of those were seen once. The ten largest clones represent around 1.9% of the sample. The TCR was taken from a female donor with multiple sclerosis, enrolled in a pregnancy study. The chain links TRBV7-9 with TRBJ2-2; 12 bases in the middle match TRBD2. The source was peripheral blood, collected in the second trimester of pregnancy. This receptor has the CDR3 CASQLPSGRAAWTGELFF. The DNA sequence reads TGTGCCAGCCAGCTCCCTAGCGGGAGGGCCGCCTGGACCGGGGAGCTGTTTTTT.